One and the same sample provided the 7 T cell receptor beta chains below, sequenced in a study of blood T cell repertoires in COVID-19. Assay used: immunoSEQ multiplex PCR; TCRdb lists only in-frame clones, some missing. The sample carries about 110,000 clones, 75% to 90% recorded once. Sequencing was carried out using peripheral blood. These TCRs come from an elderly woman with acute or convalescent COVID-19.

V gene TRBV7-2 combines with J gene TRBJ1-1; 8 positions match TRBD1. The CDR3 has 15 residues. Per germline, CDR1 SGHTA and CDR2 FQGNSA. V lost 2 bases, J lost 5 bases, and 7 bases stayed unmatched. The CDR3 DNA reads TGTGCCAGCAGCTTACAGGGGGCTCTTAGAACTGAAGCTTTCTTT. Protein sequence: CASSLQGALRTEAFF.

This chain joins TRBV6-2 or TRBV6-3 and TRBJ1-1, with D unclear. Trimming removed 4 bases at V and 4 bases at J, with 4 bases between. CDR3 size: 11 residues. Germline V lookup: CDR1 MNHEY, CDR2 SVGEGT. This CDR3 reads CASSSGTEAFF. CDR3 in DNA: TGTGCCAGCAGTTCGGGCACTGAAGCTTTCTTT.

V usage is TRBV9 and J usage is TRBJ2-3; 8 bases are a match to TRBD2. The V gene's germline CDR1 is SGDLS and CDR2 YYNGEE. The CDR3 has 15 residues. V was clipped by 4 bases and J by 5 bases; unmatched bases: 9. In DNA, the CDR3 is TGTGCCAGCAGCCGATCGGGGGGGCTCCAAGATACGCAGTATTTT. Its translation: CASSRSGGLQDTQYF.

This chain links TRBV19 with TRBJ2-7, with 7 bases matching TRBD2. Germline CDR1 reads LNHDA; CDR2 reads SQIVND (reference sequence). This CDR3 is built from 17 residues. V lost 3 bases to trimming and J lost 2 bases; unmatched junction nucleotides: 13. CDR3 loop: CASSIRAYSGYAYEQYF. In DNA form, the CDR3 reads TGTGCCAGTAGTATTCGGGCGTATAGCGGGTATGCCTACGAGCAGTACTTC.

This clone appeared once. The V call is TRBV28, the J call TRBJ2-7; a weak D match, TRBD2 (6 bases). The germline V gene has CDR1 MDHEN and CDR2 SYDVKM. Trimming took 5 bases from V and 1 from J, leaving 15 bases between them. The CDR3 sequence is 15 residues long. In DNA, the CDR3 is TGTGCCAGCAGTCGCCGGGGGACCCGGTCCTACGAGCAGTACTTC. Its protein product is CASSRRGTRSYEQYF.

The rearrangement uses TRBV6-2 or TRBV6-3 and TRBJ1-4, with no clear D. CDR1 is MNHEY, CDR2 SVGEGT, per germline. Trimming pared 0 bases from V and 7 bases from J, leaving 21 bases between. The CDR3 extends over 18 amino acids. The CDR3 sequence: CASSYSRVPTWAGEKLFF. The CDR3 bases are TGTGCCAGCAGTTACTCGAGGGTGCCAACATGGGCGGGTGAAAAACTGTTTTTT.

V usage is TRBV5-1 and J usage is TRBJ2-3; perhaps TRBD1 as D (6 bases). This CDR3 contains 17 residues. Germline CDR1 is SGHRS and CDR2 is YFSETQ. V gave up 3 bases and J gave up 0 bases, with 17 bases separating them. CDR3 coding DNA: TGCGCCAGCAGCTCCCTCACGGCAGGGGCTAGCACAGATACGCAGTATTTT. Its protein is CASSSLTAGASTDTQYF.